This is a list of T cell receptor beta chains from one sample in a study of T cells in Graves' hyperthyroidism and ophthalmopathy. TCRdb re-analysed the multiplex PCR reads in MiXCR, keeping a single row per CDR3 protein. This table holds more than 450,000 distinct CDR3 sequences, nearly 20% found once. The sequencing input was blood. The origin of the receptors is a man aged 35 to 55 with Graves' ophthalmopathy. CDR3s include the opening cysteine and the closing phenylalanine or tryptophan. D genes are given only for firm matches. Where a row states a size, it is once, few, many or the class of an expanded clone; other rows omit it.

cdr3_nt cdr3_aa v_call d_call clone_size j_call
TGTGCCAGCAGTTCTACTGGTACGCAGTATTTT CASSSTGTQYF TRBV6-1 . few TRBJ2-3
TGTGCCAGCAGCCTCCCGACCGGTACGGCGACCTACGAGCAGTACTTC CASSLPTGTATYEQYF TRBV11-2 . . TRBJ2-7
TGCAGTGCCCTCGACCGGTTGGAGAATGAAAAACTGTTTTTT CSALDRLENEKLFF TRBV20-1 . many TRBJ1-4
TGCAGTGCTAGAGGCCAGCCGGGACAGGTCTATGGCTACACCTTC CSARGQPGQVYGYTF TRBV20-1 TRBD1 few TRBJ1-2
TGCAGTGCTAGAGACCCTCAGGGGGGCGCCCACTATGGCTACACCTTC CSARDPQGGAHYGYTF TRBV20-1 TRBD1 . TRBJ1-2
TGTGCCAGCAGCTTAGAGGGAGACCGGCCCCAGCATTTT CASSLEGDRPQHF TRBV7-8 . . TRBJ1-5
TGTGCCAGCAGTTACCTTCAGGAGACCCAGTACTTC CASSYLQETQYF TRBV6-6 . few TRBJ2-5
TGTGCCAGCAGTGACCTTGACAGGGGCGCCTTCGATGGCTACACCTTC CASSDLDRGAFDGYTF TRBV2 TRBD1 many TRBJ1-2
TGTGCCAGCAGCTACCGGGACCAATCCTACGAGCAGTACTTC CASSYRDQSYEQYF TRBV28 . few TRBJ2-7
TGCAGTGCCCCTCAGAGCGGTGGGGCTTACGAGCAGTACTTC CSAPQSGGAYEQYF TRBV20-1 . many TRBJ2-7
TGCGCCAGCAGCTTGGAAGGCAGGGCCAGGCTTCAGTACTTC CASSLEGRARLQYF TRBV5-1 . . TRBJ2-4
TGTGCCAGCAGGGACCTAGCGGGAATCCCCGGGGAGCTGTTTTTT CASRDLAGIPGELFF TRBV6-1 TRBD2 . TRBJ2-2
TGTGCCAGCAGACGGACCCATGAGCGGCCAGATACGCAGTATTTT CASRRTHERPDTQYF TRBV6-1 . . TRBJ2-3
TGTGCCAGCAGCATAGGACTAGGAGGAGGGGAGCAGTTCTTC CASSIGLGGGEQFF TRBV7-2 TRBD2 . TRBJ2-1
TGTGCCAGCAGTTTAGCGCCAGGGGGGAACACTGAAGCTTTCTTT CASSLAPGGNTEAFF TRBV12-3/TRBV12-4 TRBD1 . TRBJ1-1
TGCGCCAGCAGCTTTGGGGCATCAGAGACCCAGTACTTC CASSFGASETQYF TRBV5-1 . . TRBJ2-5
TGTGCCAGCAGCCGGGGTTGGTCTAGCGGGGGTGTTGATACGCAGTATTTT CASSRGWSSGGVDTQYF TRBV7-3 TRBD2 many TRBJ2-3
TGTGCCAGCAGCCCTAAAGGGACAGATTCCTACAATGAGCAGTTCTTC CASSPKGTDSYNEQFF TRBV7-2 TRBD1 . TRBJ2-1
TGCGCCAGCAGCCAGAGCGGGTCTGTAGGTGAGCAGTTCTTC CASSQSGSVGEQFF TRBV5-1 . . TRBJ2-1
TGTGCCAGCAGCGCCCAACTAGCGGGAGGGCTTGAGACCCAGTACTTC CASSAQLAGGLETQYF TRBV9 TRBD2 . TRBJ2-5
TGTGCCAGCCAGCGGGCGGTTGGGAGAGACAAGCGGCAACTGTTTTTT CASQRAVGRDKRQLFF TRBV7-2 . few TRBJ1-4
TGTGCCAGCAGCTTAACACTCGGAGATACGCAGTATTTT CASSLTLGDTQYF TRBV7-3 . many TRBJ2-3
TGCAGCGTCAACAGGGTGGAGAACACTGAAGCTTTCTTT CSVNRVENTEAFF TRBV29-1 . few TRBJ1-1
TGTGCCAGCAGCTCAGCGGGAGGGAGCTCCTACGAGCAGTACTTC CASSSAGGSSYEQYF TRBV28 TRBD2 many TRBJ2-7
TGTGCCACCCGATCGGGGATGAACACTGAAGCTTTCTTT CATRSGMNTEAFF TRBV6-1 . . TRBJ1-1
TGTGCCAGCAGCCAAGAACCAGGTTACAATGAGCAGTTCTTC CASSQEPGYNEQFF TRBV14 . few TRBJ2-1
TGTGCCAGCAGCTGGCGGGCTAGCGGGACAGATACGCAGTATTTT CASSWRASGTDTQYF TRBV7-9 TRBD2 many TRBJ2-3
TGTGCCAGCAGCTTAGAGGGCAGGGCTAACGAAAAACTGTTTTTT CASSLEGRANEKLFF TRBV7-6 . few TRBJ1-4